This T cell receptor beta chain was captured by sequencing in a study of CD8 T cells in ankylosing spondylitis. Study outcomes and limitations: Matched ankylosing spondylitis synovial fluid reportedly contained a significantly enriched population of disease-linked clones. What appeared characteristic of ankylosing spondylitis blood was a TCR beta motif of eight highly homologous variants.

This CDR3 spans 13 amino acids. V was pared by 3 bases and J by 0 bases, with 6 bases between. The V gene's germline CDR1 is DFQATT and CDR2 SNEGSKA (reference sequence). Note on this clonotype: Its antigen is still unknown.

TCRdb re-derived calls from the 5' RACE reads in MiXCR, one entry per CDR3 protein. The table shows some 330,000 distinct CDR3 sequences, with 7.5% to 9% occurring only once. Sequenced input: blood, either unsorted or a sorted T cell fraction (not recorded which). The sequence came from a male donor with ankylosing spondylitis. V and J are TRBV20-1 and TRBJ2-1, with D unresolved. DNA for the CDR3: TGCAGTGCTAGGATCCGCTCCTACAATGAGCAGTTCTTC. It translates to CSARIRSYNEQFF.